This entry lists 7 T cell receptor beta chains sequenced from one sample in a study of T-cell reconstitution after alpha-beta-depleted transplantation in children. Unique molecular identifiers were incorporated when the TCRbeta library was constructed. MiXCR was run by TCRdb on the PCR reads, yielding one entry per CDR3 protein. This sample has about 98,000 distinct CDR3 sequences; approximately 8% occur once, and the top ten carry 16%. This sample comprised PBMCs, obtained before TCRalphabeta/CD19-depleted stem cell transplant. These TCRs come from a boy aged 2 to 10 with acute lymphoblastic leukemia, due to receive a stem cell transplant.

This clonotype occurred many times. This chain connects TRBV5-6 to TRBJ2-7, with 8 bases lining up with TRBD2. This CDR3 contains 14 residues. Germline-derived CDR1 and CDR2 are SGHDT and YYEEEE. With 4 bases clipped from V and 3 bases from J, the junction kept 6 bases outside the gene matches. CDR3 residues: CASSREGRDYEQYF. For the CDR3, the DNA is TGTGCCAGCAGCCGGGAGGGCAGGGACTACGAGCAGTACTTC.

Many counts were recorded for this clonotype. The chain uses TRBV9 and TRBJ2-7, with 7 bases that match TRBD2. From germline, CDR1 is SGDLS and CDR2 YYNGEE. The CDR3 spans 15 residues. The V segment lost 1 base and the J segment 3 bases; nucleotides outside the gene matches: 7. CDR3 in DNA: TGTGCCAGCAGCGTATGGCCTAGCGGATTCTACGAGCAGTACTTC. Its translation is CASSVWPSGFYEQYF.

J is TRBJ1-2 and V is TRBV4-1; D gene ambiguous. Trimming removed 4 bases from V and 5 bases from J, with 8 bases in between. CDR3 length: 12 residues. From germline, CDR1 is MGHRA and CDR2 YSYEKL. DNA of the CDR3: TGCGCCAGCAGCCGACTCGGATATGGCTACACCTTC. This sequence encodes CASSRLGYGYTF.

The sample holds many counts of this clonotype. V gene TRBV4-2 combines with J gene TRBJ1-2; a possible D gene is TRBD1 (5 bases). The CDR3 is 15 residues long. Germline-derived CDR1 and CDR2 are LGHNA and YNFKEQ. V gave up 1 base and J gave up 8 bases, with 17 bases separating them. The CDR3 DNA is TGTGCCAGCAGCCAAGTCACGGACGGGACGTGGGGCTACACCTTC. Translating it yields CASSQVTDGTWGYTF.

This clonotype showed up just a few times. The gene calls are TRBV9 and TRBJ2-5, with 10 nucleotides matching TRBD2. The CDR3 sequence is 15 residues long. J gave up 5 bases and V 3 bases, and 7 bases lay outside the gene matches. From germline, CDR1 is SGDLS and CDR2 YYNGEE. The CDR3 coding sequence is TGTGCCAGCAGCGCCAAAGCGGGGGGGCCGGAGACCCAGTACTTC. It codes for CASSAKAGGPETQYF.

The chain has TRBV6-1 and TRBJ2-2; TRBD2 agrees at 12 bases. The CDR3 extends over 17 amino acids. Germline V gene sequence: CDR1 MNHNS, CDR2 SASEGT. J gave up 3 bases and V 6 bases, and 8 bases lay outside the gene matches. The CDR3 spells CASSRLAGVGDTGELFF. The CDR3 DNA sequence: TGTGCCAGCAGCCGACTAGCGGGGGTGGGGGACACCGGGGAGCTGTTTTTT.

This clonotype appeared a few times. CDR3 protein: CASSPESLAGGGNEQFF. The CDR3 nucleotides read TGTGCCAGCAGCCCTGAATCGCTAGCGGGGGGCGGGAATGAGCAGTTCTTC. The J gene is TRBJ2-1, the V gene TRBV7-2, with 11 bases aligning to TRBD2. The CDR3 sequence is 17 residues long. Germline CDR1 is SGHTA and CDR2 is FQGNSA. V gave up 5 bases and J gave up 7 bases; unmatched junction bases: 13.